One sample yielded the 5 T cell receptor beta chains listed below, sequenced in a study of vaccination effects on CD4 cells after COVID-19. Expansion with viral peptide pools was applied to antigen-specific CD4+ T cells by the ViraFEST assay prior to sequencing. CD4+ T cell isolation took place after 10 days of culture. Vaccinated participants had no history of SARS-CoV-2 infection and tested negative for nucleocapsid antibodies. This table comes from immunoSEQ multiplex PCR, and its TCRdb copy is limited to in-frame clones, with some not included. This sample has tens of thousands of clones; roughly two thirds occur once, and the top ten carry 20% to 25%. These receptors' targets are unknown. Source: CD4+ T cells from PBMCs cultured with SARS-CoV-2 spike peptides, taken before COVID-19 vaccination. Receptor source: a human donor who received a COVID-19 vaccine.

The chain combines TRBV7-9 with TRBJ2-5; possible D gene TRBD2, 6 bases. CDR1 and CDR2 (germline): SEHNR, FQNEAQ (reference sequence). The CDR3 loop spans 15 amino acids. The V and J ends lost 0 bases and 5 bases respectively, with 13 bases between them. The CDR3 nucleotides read TGTGCCAGCAGCTTAGCGACGGGGGTCGGGGAGACCCAGTACTTC. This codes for CASSLATGVGETQYF.

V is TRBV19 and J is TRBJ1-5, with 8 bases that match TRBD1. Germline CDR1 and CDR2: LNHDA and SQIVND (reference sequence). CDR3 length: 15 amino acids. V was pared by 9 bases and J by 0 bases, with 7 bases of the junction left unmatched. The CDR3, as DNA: TGTGCCAGCACAGACAGGGGTTATAGCAATCAGCCCCAGCATTTT. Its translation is CASTDRGYSNQPQHF.

The CDR3 region is CASSQGGTEAFF. CDR3 sequence (DNA): TGTGCCAGCAGCCAAGGGGGTACTGAAGCTTTCTTT. V usage is TRBV3-1 (or the pseudogene TRBV3-2) and J usage is TRBJ1-1, with unresolved D. This CDR3 region has 12 residues. Germline V gene sequence: CDR1 LGHDT, CDR2 YNNKEL (reference sequence). V lost 1 base and J 5 bases, leaving 5 bases between the germline ends.

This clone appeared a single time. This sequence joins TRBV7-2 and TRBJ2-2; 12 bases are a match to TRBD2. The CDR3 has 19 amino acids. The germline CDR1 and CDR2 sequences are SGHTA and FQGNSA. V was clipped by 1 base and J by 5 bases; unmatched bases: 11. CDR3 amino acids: CASSLEGLAGGRLTGELFF. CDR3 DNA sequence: TGTGCCAGCAGCTTAGAAGGGCTAGCGGGGGGGCGATTGACCGGGGAGCTGTTTTTT.

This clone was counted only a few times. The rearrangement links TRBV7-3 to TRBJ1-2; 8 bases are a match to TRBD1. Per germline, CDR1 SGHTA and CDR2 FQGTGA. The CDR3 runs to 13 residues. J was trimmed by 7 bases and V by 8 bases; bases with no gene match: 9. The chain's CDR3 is CASGQQGAPGYTF. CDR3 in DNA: TGTGCCAGCGGACAGCAGGGGGCGCCTGGCTACACCTTC. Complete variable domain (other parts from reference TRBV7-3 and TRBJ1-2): GAGVSQTPSNKVTEKGKYVELRCDPISGHTALYWYRQSLGQGPEFLIYFQGTGAADDSGLPNDRFFAVRPEGSVSTLKIQRTERGDSAVYLCASGQQGAPGYTFGSGTRLTVV.